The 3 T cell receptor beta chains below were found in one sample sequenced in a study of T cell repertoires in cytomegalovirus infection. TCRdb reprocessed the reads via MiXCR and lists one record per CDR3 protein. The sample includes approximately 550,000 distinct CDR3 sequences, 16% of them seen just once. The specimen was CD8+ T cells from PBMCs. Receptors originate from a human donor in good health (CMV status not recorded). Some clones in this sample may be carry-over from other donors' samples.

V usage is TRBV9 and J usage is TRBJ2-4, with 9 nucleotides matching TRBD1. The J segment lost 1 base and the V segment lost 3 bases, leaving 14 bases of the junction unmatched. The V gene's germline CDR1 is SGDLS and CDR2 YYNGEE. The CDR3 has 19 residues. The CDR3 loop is CASSEGDRAGGHAKNIQYF. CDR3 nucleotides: TGTGCCAGCAGCGAGGGGGACAGGGCAGGTGGGCATGCCAAAAACATTCAGTACTTC.

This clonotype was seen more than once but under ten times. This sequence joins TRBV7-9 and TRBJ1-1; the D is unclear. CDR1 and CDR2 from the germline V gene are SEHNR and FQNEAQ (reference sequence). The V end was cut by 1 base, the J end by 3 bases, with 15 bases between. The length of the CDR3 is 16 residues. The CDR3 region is CASSLGPPVADTEAFF. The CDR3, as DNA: TGTGCCAGCAGCTTAGGGCCGCCAGTCGCCGACACTGAAGCTTTCTTT.

The CDR3: CSATLEGGLGEQYF. The DNA of the CDR3 is TGCAGTGCAACCCTAGAAGGGGGCTTGGGTGAGCAGTACTTC. The V and J genes are TRBV20-1 and TRBJ2-7, with 7 bases fitting TRBD1. The junction had 15 bases not matched to a gene; V was cut back by 6 bases and J by 7 bases. The CDR3 spans 14 residues. The V gene's germline CDR1 is DFQATT and CDR2 SNEGSKA (reference sequence).